The 24 T cell receptor beta chains listed next were all sequenced from one sample in a study of control samples from healthy donors and cancer patients (dated by TCRdb to about 2020). Library preparation used the immunoSEQ multiplex PCR assay. In TCRdb, the immuneACCESS table is reduced to in-frame sequences with V and J assigned. These tables do not hold every clone; where another copy was compared, an unresolved V gene accounts for under half, and the others remain unexplained. Across this sample there are 84,000 or so clones, with 91% seen only once. 15% to 20% of the sample rests with the top ten. The sample comprised blood. The source is a man aged 50 or older in good health.

The CDR3 spells CASRVMGGAADTQYF. CDR3 nucleotide sequence: TGCGCCAGCAGGGTTATGGGGGGGGCGGCAGATACGCAGTATTTT. The chain carries TRBV5-1 and TRBJ2-3; TRBD2 is a possible D gene (7 bases). The germline CDR1 and CDR2 sequences are SGHRS and YFSETQ. The CDR3 contains 15 residues. V lost 5 bases to trimming and J lost 4 bases, with 17 bases between them. Combining the CDR3 with reference TRBV5-1 and TRBJ2-3 gives the whole variable domain KAGVTQTPRYLIKTRGQQVTLSCSPISGHRSVSWYQQTPGQGLQFLFEYFSETQRNKGNFPGRFSGRQFSNSRSEMNVSTLELGDSALYLCASRVMGGAADTQYFGPGTRLTVL.

The genes are TRBV5-1 and TRBJ2-6; no definite D call. Trimming took 5 bases from V and 0 from J, leaving 15 bases between them. This CDR3 is built from 17 residues. CDR1 is SGHRS and CDR2 is YFSETQ in the germline V gene. For the CDR3, the DNA is TGCGCCAGCAGTAGGTTGGGTTTCGACTCTGGGGCCAACGTCCTGACTTTC. Residues: CASSRLGFDSGANVLTF.

In nucleotides, the CDR3 is TGTGCTAGTGGGTTGCGAGGGGCCTACAATGAGCAGTTCTTC. It yields the protein CASGLRGAYNEQFF. This chain uses TRBV12-5 with TRBJ2-1; D is tentatively TRBD1 or TRBD2 (5 bases each). The CDR3 covers 14 residues. Trimming removed 6 bases at V and 2 bases at J, with 11 bases between. Germline assignment: CDR1 LGHNT and CDR2 FRNRAP.

This clone has a handful of counts. V usage is TRBV25-1 and J usage is TRBJ1-1; D possibly corresponds to TRBD1 (5 bases). V lost 3 bases to trimming and J lost 10 bases, with 15 bases between them. Germline V gene data show CDR1 as MGHDK and CDR2 as SYGVNS. The CDR3 is 13 residues long. The CDR3 DNA reads as TGTGCCAGCAGTGAGGGACCCACGGGCGGAGCTTTCTTT. Amino acids: CASSEGPTGGAFF.

The chain has TRBV6-2 or TRBV6-3 and TRBJ1-5, with D unresolved. V gave up 4 bases and J gave up 0 bases, with 10 bases separating them. CDR1 MNHEY and CDR2 SVGEGT come from the germline V gene. This CDR3 has 15 residues. DNA for the CDR3: TGTGCCAGCAGTTGGGGTCAGAATAGCAATCAGCCCCAGCATTTT. Translating gives CASSWGQNSNQPQHF.

The chain has TRBV6-5 and TRBJ2-7; the D gene is possibly TRBD2 (6 bases). Germline CDR1 reads MNHEY; CDR2 reads SVGAGI. The V end lost 2 bases, the J end lost 1 base, and 12 bases lay between the germline ends. This CDR3 is 15 amino acids long. This CDR3 reads CASSYVGGFSYEQYF. The CDR3 DNA reads as TGTGCCAGCAGTTACGTCGGGGGATTTTCCTACGAGCAGTACTTC.

V gene TRBV7-2 combines with J gene TRBJ1-2, with a weak D call TRBD1 (6 bases). V shed 2 bases and J shed 3 bases, with 13 bases lying between them. The CDR3 has 15 residues. Germline V CDR1 and CDR2: SGHTA, FQGNSA. CDR3 loop: CASSLSDRRDYGYTF. CDR3 DNA: TGTGCCAGCAGCTTATCGGACAGACGGGACTATGGCTACACCTTC.

The chain couples TRBV27 to TRBJ2-1; D may match TRBD1 or TRBD2 (5 bases each). Germline CDR1 is MNHEY and CDR2 is SMNVEV (reference sequence). The CDR3 loop spans 12 amino acids. V was clipped by 4 bases and J by 9 bases, with 10 bases between them. In nucleotides, the CDR3 is TGTGCCAGCAGTTCTGGGGGTATTGAGCAGTTCTTC. Translated: CASSSGGIEQFF.

The rearrangement joins TRBV10-3 to TRBJ1-2; 7 bases map to TRBD1. Germline assignment: CDR1 ENHRY and CDR2 SYGVKD. CDR3 length: 13 residues. V dropped 10 bases and J dropped 6; count of bases not matched to a gene: 11. The CDR3 nucleotides read TGTGCCACCTCCGTGGACAGGTCGGATGGCTACACCTTC. It yields the protein CATSVDRSDGYTF.

The V call is TRBV12-5, the J call TRBJ2-6; D not resolved. Germline-derived CDR1 and CDR2 are LGHNT and FRNRAP. This CDR3 has 12 amino acids. Trimming took off 10 bases at V and 4 bases at J, with 8 bases between the two ends. The CDR3 reads CATSPGANVLTF. The CDR3 DNA is TGTGCTACATCCCCCGGGGCCAACGTCCTGACTTTC.

This clone was seen once. The chain joins TRBV19 to TRBJ1-2; 8 bases map to TRBD1. Germline V gene sequence: CDR1 LNHDA, CDR2 SQIVND (reference sequence). V was clipped by 3 bases and J by 7 bases; unmatched bases: 13. The CDR3 runs 16 residues. For the CDR3, the DNA is TGTGCCAGTAGTATCGTAGGACAGGGTGGAGGAAGTGGCTACACCTTC. Protein sequence: CASSIVGQGGGSGYTF.

The chain uses TRBV19 and TRBJ2-2; D unresolved. The CDR3 spans 14 residues. CDR1 is LNHDA, CDR2 SQIVND, per germline (reference sequence). The ends were cut back, 1 base at V and 3 bases at J, with 6 bases in the middle. The CDR3 nucleotides read TGTGCCAGTAGTATAGGAGAGTACACCGGGGAGCTGTTTTTT. Translating gives CASSIGEYTGELFF.

V gene TRBV6-4 combines with J gene TRBJ2-3, with a weak D call TRBD2 (7 bases). This CDR3 region has 15 residues. In germline, CDR1 is MRHNA, CDR2 SNTAGT. The V end lost 6 bases, the J end lost 6 bases, and 19 bases lay between the germline ends. Here the CDR3 DNA reads TGTGCCAGCAGCCCGGTGGGGGGGGCTTGGGATACGCAGTATTTT. Translated, it gives CASSPVGGAWDTQYF.

The chain is built from TRBV5-4 and TRBJ2-5; D is ambiguous. The CDR3 has 13 residues. Germline V gene lookup returns CDR1 SGHNT and CDR2 YYREEE (reference sequence). V lost 2 bases and J 1 base, leaving 6 bases between the germline ends. The CDR3 protein is CASSFLSQETQYF. The CDR3 DNA follows: TGTGCCAGCAGCTTCTTATCCCAAGAGACCCAGTACTTC.

V gene TRBV12-5 combines with J gene TRBJ2-5, with D tentatively TRBD1 (6 bases). Germline CDR1 LGHNT, CDR2 FRNRAP. Deletions cut 5 bases from V and 4 bases from J, with 11 bases between. There are 13 residues in the CDR3. Written as DNA, the CDR3 is TGTGCTAGTGGTGTTAAACAGGGAGAGACCCAGTACTTC. Residues: CASGVKQGETQYF. The full variable domain, with the rest looked up from reference TRBV12-5 and TRBJ2-5, is DARVTQTPRHKVTEMGQEVTMRCQPILGHNTVFWYRQTMMQGLELLAYFRNRAPLDDSGMPKDRFSAEMPDATLATLKIQPSEPRDSAVYFCASGVKQGETQYFGPGTRLLVL.

For the CDR3, the DNA is TGTGCCAGCAGTGATGGACAGGGATACTATGGCTACACCTTC. It specifies CASSDGQGYYGYTF. V and J are TRBV2 and TRBJ1-2; 8 nucleotides match TRBD1. V lost 3 bases, J lost 3 bases, and 3 bases stayed unmatched. This CDR3 has 14 amino acids. Germline CDR1 SNHLY, CDR2 FYNNEI. Full variable domain (rest looked up from reference TRBV2 and TRBJ1-2): EPEVTQTPSHQVTQMGQEVILRCVPISNHLYFYWYRQILGQKVEFLVSFYNNEISEKSEIFDDQFSVERPDGSNFTLKIRSTKLEDSAMYFCASSDGQGYYGYTFGSGTRLTVV.

The V call is TRBV27, the J call TRBJ2-7, with a possible D match to TRBD1 (6 bases). Germline CDR1 and CDR2: MNHEY and SMNVEV (reference sequence). V was trimmed by 2 bases and J by 2 bases, leaving 10 bases between them. The CDR3 consists of 14 residues. The CDR3 loop reads CASSLGAGAYEQYF. CDR3 DNA: TGTGCCAGCAGTTTAGGGGCAGGGGCCTACGAGCAGTACTTC.

The V gene is TRBV9, the J gene TRBJ1-4; 10 bases agree with TRBD1. CDR1 SGDLS and CDR2 YYNGEE come from the germline V gene. Trimming cost V 4 bases and J 8 bases; bases outside gene matches: 8. The CDR3 has 15 residues. The chain's CDR3 is CASSTSGTGDEKLFF. The CDR3 DNA reads TGTGCCAGCAGCACATCCGGGACAGGGGACGAAAAACTGTTTTTT.

The chain has TRBV29-1 and TRBJ2-7; TRBD1 matches 7 bases. The V gene end was trimmed by 7 bases and the J gene end by 6 bases; junction bases not matched to a gene: 9. This CDR3 has 12 amino acids. Germline values: CDR1 SQVTM, CDR2 ANQGSEA. This CDR3 is CSGDVGGGEQYF. As DNA, the CDR3 is TGCAGCGGGGACGTAGGGGGCGGCGAGCAGTACTTC.

The rearrangement joins TRBV11-3 to TRBJ2-1; 7 positions agree with TRBD1. The CDR3 totals 16 residues. Trimming at V came to 2 bases and at J to 2 bases, leaving 6 bases not matched to a gene. Germline V CDR1 and CDR2: SGHNT, YENEEA. The CDR3 reads CASSLSVRGTYNEQFF. DNA of the CDR3: TGTGCCAGCAGCTTATCCGTCAGGGGGACCTACAATGAGCAGTTCTTC.

The chain combines TRBV3-1 (or the pseudogene TRBV3-2) with TRBJ2-5; D is perhaps TRBD2 (6 bases). Germline loops: CDR1 LGHDT, CDR2 YNNKEL (reference sequence). V lost 1 base and J lost 7, with 19 bases in between. The CDR3 has 16 amino acids. This CDR3 is CASSQAQGGYAGTQYF. As DNA, the CDR3 is TGTGCCAGCAGCCAAGCTCAAGGAGGGTACGCCGGGACCCAGTACTTC.

This clone is a singleton in its sample. This chain links TRBV3-1 (or the pseudogene TRBV3-2) with TRBJ2-2, with 12 bases lining up with TRBD2. V shed 5 bases, J shed 8 bases, and the junction held 9 bases outside the gene matches. CDR1 is LGHDT, CDR2 YNNKEL, per germline (reference sequence). The CDR3 totals 16 residues. The CDR3 region is CASSLLVTSGGGELFF. CDR3 DNA sequence: TGTGCCAGCAGCTTGTTAGTGACTAGCGGGGGTGGGGAGCTGTTTTTT.

This sequence joins TRBV4-1 and TRBJ2-7; the D is unclear. The V gene's germline CDR1 is MGHRA and CDR2 YSYEKL. Trimming removed 2 bases at V and 1 base at J, with 12 bases between. The CDR3 loop spans 15 amino acids. The CDR3 spells CASSQNFDTSYEQYF. The CDR3 region has the DNA TGCGCCAGCAGCCAAAATTTTGACACGTCCTACGAGCAGTACTTC.

The chain links TRBV3-1 (or the pseudogene TRBV3-2) to TRBJ2-1; D is unclear. CDR1 and CDR2 (germline): LGHDT, YNNKEL (reference sequence). Trimming took 1 base from V and 6 from J, leaving 7 bases between them. The CDR3 length is 13 residues. Here the CDR3 reads CASSQASRNEQFF. The CDR3 DNA follows: TGTGCCAGCAGCCAAGCCAGTCGCAATGAGCAGTTCTTC.